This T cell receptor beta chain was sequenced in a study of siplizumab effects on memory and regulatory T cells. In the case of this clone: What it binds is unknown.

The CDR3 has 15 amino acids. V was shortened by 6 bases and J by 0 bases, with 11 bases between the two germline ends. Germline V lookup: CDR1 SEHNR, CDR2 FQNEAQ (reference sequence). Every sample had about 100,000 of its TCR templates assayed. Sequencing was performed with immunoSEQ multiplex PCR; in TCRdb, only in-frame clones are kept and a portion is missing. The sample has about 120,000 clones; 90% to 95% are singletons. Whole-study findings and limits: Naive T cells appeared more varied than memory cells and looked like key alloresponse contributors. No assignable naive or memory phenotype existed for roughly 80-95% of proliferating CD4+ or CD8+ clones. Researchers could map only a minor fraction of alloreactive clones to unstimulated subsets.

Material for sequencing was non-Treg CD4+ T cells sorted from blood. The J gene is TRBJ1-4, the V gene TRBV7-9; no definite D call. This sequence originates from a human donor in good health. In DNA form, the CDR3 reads TGTGCCAGCAGTTCGGACGTAACAACTAATGAAAAACTGTTTTTT. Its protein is CASSSDVTTNEKLFF.